Listed here are 26 T cell receptor beta chains from one sample, sequenced in a study of shared clonotypes between healthy human individuals. Libraries were prepared by immunoSEQ multiplex PCR; TCRdb keeps only in-frame clonotypes and omits some of them. The sample yields millions of clones, 85% to 95% seen once. Sequencing was done on a sample of naive CD4+ T cells sorted from blood. As to subset: CD45RA+ positively selected. These TCRs come from a man between 18 and 29 years old in good health.

V usage is TRBV5-1 and J usage is TRBJ1-6; no clear D. The CDR3 covers 14 residues. In germline, CDR1 is SGHRS, CDR2 YFSETQ. V was shortened by 0 bases and J by 8 bases, with 9 bases between the two germline ends. CDR3 loop: CASSLGISDSPLHF. The CDR3 nucleotides are TGCGCCAGCAGCTTGGGGATCTCGGATTCACCCCTCCACTTT.

J is TRBJ2-7 and V is TRBV2; D gene ambiguous. The CDR3 runs 12 residues. Germline-derived CDR1 and CDR2 are SNHLY and FYNNEI. Trimming cost V 6 bases and J 7 bases, with 13 bases left between them. CDR3 nucleotide sequence: TGTGCCAGCAGCCGGCAGGCTGGAGAGCAGTACTTC. This sequence encodes CASSRQAGEQYF.

This rearrangement joins TRBV10-1 to TRBJ1-1, with D possibly TRBD1 on 5 matching bases. The germline V and J ends were trimmed by 3 bases and 2 bases, with 16 bases remaining between them. CDR3 length equals 16 residues. The germline gives CDR1 WNHNN, CDR2 SYGVQD (reference sequence). CDR3 coding DNA: TGCGCCAGCAGTGAAGGGGACGCTCAACCAAACACTGAAGCTTTCTTT. It encodes CASSEGDAQPNTEAFF.

The chain uses TRBV2 and TRBJ1-3; D uncertain. Germline CDR1 SNHLY, CDR2 FYNNEI. The CDR3 has 14 residues. Trimming left V 5 bases short and J 2 bases short, with 10 bases between. CDR3 in amino acids: CASSLDTPGNTIYF. The CDR3 DNA is TGTGCCAGCAGTTTAGACACGCCTGGAAACACCATATATTTT.

The chain uses TRBV7-8 and TRBJ2-7; 8 bases match TRBD1. There are 16 residues in the CDR3. Trimming at V came to 4 bases and at J to 0 bases, leaving 8 bases not matched to a gene. Per the germline V gene, CDR1 is SGHVS and CDR2 is FQNEAQ. DNA of the CDR3: TGTGCCAGCAGCTCGCCTCGGACAGGGCGCTCCTACGAGCAGTACTTC. This gives the protein CASSSPRTGRSYEQYF.

This clone was observed once. The rearrangement uses TRBV4-3 and TRBJ2-1; 8 bases align to TRBD2. The V and J ends lost 4 bases and 4 bases, in that order; junction bases with no gene match: 9. In germline, CDR1 is LGHNA, CDR2 YSLEER. The CDR3 spans 16 residues. CDR3 residues: CASSPRGSGIYNEQFF. The CDR3 nucleotides are TGCGCCAGCAGCCCGCGCGGTAGCGGGATTTACAATGAGCAGTTCTTC.

The chain carries TRBV9 and TRBJ1-4, with 10 nucleotides matching TRBD1. Trimming at V came to 2 bases and at J to 1 base, leaving 2 bases not matched to a gene. Germline CDR1 and CDR2: SGDLS and YYNGEE. This CDR3 comprises 16 residues. In DNA, the CDR3 is TGTGCCAGCAGCGTGGGACAGGGGAAAACTAATGAAAAACTGTTTTTT. Translation gives CASSVGQGKTNEKLFF.

The chain carries TRBV28 and TRBJ1-5; TRBD1 matches 7 bases. V shed 4 bases and J 0 bases; nucleotides not matched to a gene: 9. The CDR3 is 17 residues long. Germline V gene data show CDR1 as MDHEN and CDR2 as SYDVKM. CDR3 DNA sequence: TGTGCCAGCAGTTCCCCCCGGGACAGAGATAGCAATCAGCCCCAGCATTTT. This translates into CASSSPRDRDSNQPQHF. Combining the CDR3 with reference TRBV28 and TRBJ1-5 gives the whole variable domain DVKVTQSSRYLVKRTGEKVFLECVQDMDHENMFWYRQDPGLGLRLIYFSYDVKMKEKGDIPEGYSVSREKKERFSLILESASTNQTSMYLCASSSPRDRDSNQPQHFGDGTRLSIL.

The rearrangement links TRBV30 to TRBJ1-1, with D possibly matching TRBD1 (5 bases). Trimming removed 3 bases from V and 6 bases from J, with 17 bases in between. The CDR3 is made up of 14 amino acids. Germline-derived CDR1 and CDR2 are GTSNPN and SVGIG (reference sequence). The CDR3 protein is CAWRQRGTVAEAFF. The CDR3 DNA reads TGTGCCTGGAGACAAAGGGGAACGGTGGCTGAAGCTTTCTTT.

The chain carries TRBV19 and TRBJ2-5; D tentatively reads TRBD1 or TRBD2 (6 bases each). V lost 3 bases, J lost 1 base, and 9 bases lay in between. This CDR3 is built from 14 residues. CDR1 and CDR2 from the germline V gene are LNHDA and SQIVND (reference sequence). CDR3 in amino acids: CASSMGGLQETQYF. The CDR3, as DNA: TGTGCCAGTAGTATGGGGGGCCTCCAAGAGACCCAGTACTTC.

The chain combines TRBV10-2 with TRBJ1-6; D may be TRBD1 (6 bases). V lost 4 bases and J 7 bases, leaving 14 bases between the germline ends. Germline V gene sequence: CDR1 WSHSY, CDR2 SAAADI. The CDR3 length is 15 residues. CDR3 protein: CASSGTQGSNSPLHF. DNA for the CDR3: TGCGCCAGCAGTGGAACACAGGGTTCCAATTCACCCCTCCACTTT.

This chain connects TRBV5-4 to TRBJ2-5, with TRBD1 as a possible D gene (6 bases). The CDR3 is 14 residues long. The V end was cut by 0 bases, the J end by 5 bases, with 11 bases between. Germline CDR1 is SGHNT and CDR2 is YYREEE (reference sequence). CDR3 protein: CASSLGPQGETQYF. The DNA of the CDR3 is TGTGCCAGCAGCTTGGGGCCTCAGGGGGAGACCCAGTACTTC.

This clone was seen once. The genes are TRBV30 and TRBJ2-5; unclear D gene. Per germline, CDR1 GTSNPN and CDR2 SVGIG (reference sequence). With 1 base removed from V and 5 bases from J, the gap between germline ends came to 11 bases. CDR3 length: 13 residues. CDR3 DNA sequence: TGTGCCTGGAGTGCGCGCCCGAGTGAGACCCAGTACTTC. It translates to CAWSARPSETQYF.

CDR3 sequence reads: CASSEQDSYEQYF. In DNA, the CDR3 is TGTGCCAGCAGTGAACAGGACTCCTACGAGCAGTACTTC. This chain connects TRBV25-1 to TRBJ2-7; D gene unclear. V lost 2 bases and J lost 0, with 5 bases in between. CDR1 and CDR2 (germline): MGHDK, SYGVNS. CDR3 size: 13 residues.

On this clone itself: The sample carries other DNA sequences with the same CDR3. The chain carries TRBV9 and TRBJ1-2; no clear D. The ends were cut back, 0 bases at V and 2 bases at J, with 8 bases in the middle. CDR3 length: 14 residues. From germline, CDR1 is SGDLS and CDR2 YYNGEE. The CDR3 protein is CASSVVSGNYGYTF. CDR3 DNA: TGTGCCAGCAGCGTAGTATCGGGCAACTATGGCTACACCTTC. The whole variable domain, filled in from reference TRBV9 and TRBJ1-2, reads DSGVTQTPKHLITATGQRVTLRCSPRSGDLSVYWYQQSLDQGLQFLIQYYNGEERAKGNILERFSAQQFPDLHSELNLSSLELGDSALYFCASSVVSGNYGYTFGSGTRLTVV.

CDR3 nucleotides: TGTGCCAGCAGTTTCAATCGCTGGGGGACATCGTACGAGCAGTACTTC. The encoded protein is CASSFNRWGTSYEQYF. The chain employs TRBV27 and TRBJ2-7; a weak D match, TRBD1 (6 bases). Deletions cut 3 bases from V and 4 bases from J, with 19 bases between. CDR3 length: 16 amino acids. Germline V CDR1 and CDR2: MNHEY, SMNVEV (reference sequence).

The chain carries TRBV10-3 and TRBJ2-2; TRBD2 might be the D (5 bases). Germline assignment: CDR1 ENHRY and CDR2 SYGVKD. This CDR3 region has 13 residues. Deletions cut 6 bases from V and 5 bases from J, with 10 bases between. The CDR3 DNA is TGTGCCATCAGCGGAGGCGCGACCGGGGAGCTGTTTTTT. Translating it yields CAISGGATGELFF.

CDR3 bases: TGTGCCAGCAGTGAAGCTCCCCCCAGTGGGGGGGGATACGGCTACACCTTC. Protein sequence: CASSEAPPSGGGYGYTF. The J gene is TRBJ1-2, the V gene TRBV6-1; D may be TRBD1 (5 bases). The CDR3 runs to 17 residues. Germline V gene lookup returns CDR1 MNHNS and CDR2 SASEGT. The V end was cut by 0 bases, the J end by 8 bases, with 22 bases between.

This clone has a handful of counts. The chain recombines TRBV30 with TRBJ1-5; a weak D match, TRBD1 (6 bases). The ends were cut back, 3 bases at V and 2 bases at J, with 11 bases in the middle. CDR1 and CDR2 from the germline V gene are GTSNPN and SVGIG (reference sequence). CDR3 length: 14 amino acids. CDR3 loop: CAWSRDNGNQPQHF. In DNA form, the CDR3 reads TGTGCCTGGAGCAGGGACAACGGCAATCAGCCCCAGCATTTT.

This clone has only one observation. Other DNA sequences from this sample encode an identical CDR3 as well. V is TRBV5-1 and J is TRBJ1-5; D might be TRBD1 (6 bases). Germline loops: CDR1 SGHRS, CDR2 YFSETQ. V was shortened by 2 bases and J by 1 base, with 7 bases between the two germline ends. The CDR3 spans 14 residues. Here the CDR3 DNA reads TGCGCCAGCAGCTTAGGGGGGAGCAATCAGCCCCAGCATTTT. Translation gives CASSLGGSNQPQHF. Using reference TRBV5-1 and TRBJ1-5 for the parts outside the CDR3, the full variable domain is KAGVTQTPRYLIKTRGQQVTLSCSPISGHRSVSWYQQTPGQGLQFLFEYFSETQRNKGNFPGRFSGRQFSNSRSEMNVSTLELGDSALYLCASSLGGSNQPQHFGDGTRLSIL.

The chain recombines TRBV6-5 with TRBJ2-5, with 8 bases identical to TRBD1. The CDR3 spans 14 residues. J was trimmed by 5 bases and V by 3 bases; bases with no gene match: 5. Germline-derived CDR1 and CDR2 are MNHEY and SVGAGI. CDR3: CASSYFTGGETQYF. CDR3 in DNA: TGTGCCAGCAGTTATTTCACAGGGGGGGAGACCCAGTACTTC.

The V and J genes are TRBV10-3 and TRBJ1-4; D uncertain. CDR3 length: 15 amino acids. Trimming pared 0 bases from V and 0 bases from J, leaving 5 bases between. Germline V gene lookup returns CDR1 ENHRY and CDR2 SYGVKD. The CDR3 DNA is TGTGCCATCAGTGAGTCGATGGCAACTAATGAAAAACTGTTTTTT. It encodes CAISESMATNEKLFF.

The chain carries TRBV6-1 and TRBJ1-5; D is unresolved. Germline CDR1 and CDR2: MNHNS and SASEGT. The CDR3 has 17 amino acids. The germline V and J ends were trimmed by 0 bases and 4 bases, with 16 bases remaining between them. Here the CDR3 reads CASSEAPARVSNQPQHF. The CDR3 DNA reads TGTGCCAGCAGTGAAGCGCCCGCCCGGGTTTCGAATCAGCCCCAGCATTTT.

The V gene is TRBV28, the J gene TRBJ2-7; D possibly corresponds to TRBD1 (6 bases). Germline V lookup: CDR1 MDHEN, CDR2 SYDVKM. V gave up 5 bases and J gave up 4 bases, with 12 bases separating them. The CDR3 spans 13 residues. The CDR3 region has the DNA TGTGCCAGCAGTCACAGGGTCGGGTACGAGCAGTACTTC. It codes for CASSHRVGYEQYF.

V usage is TRBV5-4 and J usage is TRBJ1-2; tentatively, D is TRBD1 (6 bases). The germline V and J ends were trimmed by 4 bases and 7 bases, with 11 bases remaining between them. CDR1 and CDR2 from the germline V gene are SGHNT and YYREEE (reference sequence). The CDR3 consists of 12 residues. CDR3 sequence (DNA): TGTGCCAGCAGCCCTGGACAGATTGGCTACACCTTC. It translates to CASSPGQIGYTF.

J is TRBJ2-3 and V is TRBV6-6, with D possibly being TRBD2 (7 bases). With 5 bases removed from V and 3 bases from J, the gap between germline ends came to 18 bases. The CDR3 totals 16 residues. Germline V lookup: CDR1 MNHNY, CDR2 SVGAGI (reference sequence). This CDR3 reads CASSRPEGGLTDTQYF. The CDR3 nucleotides read TGTGCCAGCAGTCGCCCCGAGGGGGGGCTAACAGATACGCAGTATTTT.